The 7 T cell receptor beta chains below were found in one sample sequenced in a study of spatial heterogeneity in lung cancer. General study results and limits: The study found that expanded intratumoral alpha and beta TCR counts tracked tumor mutation counts.

Indicated time point: sample taken at primary tumor resection. One entry per CDR3 protein results from TCRdb running MiXCR on the 5' RACE reads. This repertoire shows 9,000 to 13,000 distinct CDR3 sequences, about 12% found once; its top ten account for about 12%. These TCRs' antigens remain unknown. This specimen consisted of lung tumor tissue, obtained at surgery. Receptors originate from a female donor with early-stage non-small cell lung cancer.

This clonotype was counted only a few times. The J gene is TRBJ1-5, the V gene TRBV6-5; 8 positions agree with TRBD1. Germline V lookup: CDR1 MNHEY, CDR2 SVGAGI. The CDR3 is 13 residues long. J lost 7 bases, V lost 6 bases, and 5 bases had no gene match. Written as DNA, the CDR3 is TGTGCCAGCAGACCTACAGGGGGGCAGCCCCAGCATTTT. Its protein product is CASRPTGGQPQHF.

There are many counts of this clonotype. V and J are TRBV7-2 and TRBJ2-1; TRBD2 agrees at 15 bases. The CDR3 covers 21 residues. V gave up 3 bases and J gave up 3 bases; unmatched junction bases: 15. CDR1 and CDR2 (germline): SGHTA, FQGNSA. The CDR3 spells CASSLLSPRTSGGALYNEQFF. CDR3 DNA sequence: TGTGCCAGCAGCTTGTTATCCCCTCGGACTAGCGGGGGGGCTCTCTACAATGAGCAGTTCTTC.

This clonotype turned up a few times. The J gene is TRBJ2-3, the V gene TRBV7-8; D gene uncertain. This CDR3 comprises 16 residues. The V and J ends lost 7 bases and 3 bases respectively, with 20 bases between them. Looked up from germline, CDR1 is SGHVS and CDR2 is FQNEAQ. In DNA form, the CDR3 reads TGTGCCAGCACCCGTGATCCGTCGGGTTATACAGATACGCAGTATTTT. This codes for CASTRDPSGYTDTQYF.

This clonotype came up many times. The chain recombines TRBV7-8 with TRBJ1-1; D perhaps matches TRBD1 (6 bases). V was clipped by 1 base and J by 1 base, with 10 bases between them. Germline values: CDR1 SGHVS, CDR2 FQNEAQ. This CDR3 spans 15 amino acids. In nucleotides, the CDR3 is TGTGCCAGCAGCTTAGGGCGGACAGAGAACACTGAAGCTTTCTTT. This sequence encodes CASSLGRTENTEAFF. Full variable domain (outside the CDR3, taken from reference TRBV7-8 and TRBJ1-1): GAGVSQSPRYKVAKRGQDVALRCDPISGHVSLFWYQQALGQGPEFLTYFQNEAQLDKSGLPSDRFFAERPEGSVSTLKIQRTQQEDSAVYLCASSLGRTENTEAFFGQGTRLTVV.

By share of the sample, this clonotype is medium-sized (0.01 to 0.1%). This rearrangement joins TRBV5-1 to TRBJ1-1; unclear D gene. The germline CDR1 and CDR2 sequences are SGHRS and YFSETQ. CDR3 size: 13 residues. Trimming removed 5 bases at V and 1 base at J, with 9 bases between. CDR3 nucleotides: TGCGCCAGCAGGACACACACGAACACTGAAGCTTTCTTT. This translates into CASRTHTNTEAFF.

This clonotype was observed at least ten times. J is TRBJ1-1 and V is TRBV7-8, with D maybe TRBD1 (6 bases). This CDR3 is built from 16 residues. CDR1 and CDR2 (germline): SGHVS, FQNEAQ. The V gene lost 4 bases and the J gene lost 5 bases, with 20 bases spanning the gap. Here the CDR3 reads CASSWGGRERRTEAFF. The CDR3 nucleotides read TGTGCCAGCAGCTGGGGGGGCAGGGAGAGGCGGACTGAAGCTTTCTTT.

This clonotype appeared many times. This sequence joins TRBV20-1 and TRBJ2-5; 7 nucleotides match TRBD1. Germline CDR1 and CDR2: DFQATT and SNEGSKA (reference sequence). V shed 5 bases and J 4 bases; nucleotides not matched to a gene: 13. This CDR3 has 15 residues. CDR3 protein: CSARWGRGPAETQYF. The CDR3 region has the DNA TGCAGTGCTCGATGGGGTAGGGGGCCGGCAGAGACCCAGTACTTC.